Shown below are 27 T cell receptor beta chains from a single sample sequenced in a study of T cells in Graves' hyperthyroidism and ophthalmopathy. It was RNA transcripts that yielded the amplified TCR beta CDR3 regions. The HTBI primer set drove a first-round RT-PCR of the TCR CDR3. TCRdb redid the calling of the multiplex PCR reads with MiXCR, one entry per CDR3 protein. Altogether some 560,000 distinct CDR3 sequences are present, around 15% being singletons, with the ten largest covering about 14%. The sample consisted of blood. The receptor set was obtained from a middle-aged woman with Graves' hyperthyroidism.

This clonotype was seen many times. CDR3 amino acids: CSARSPSGIEAFF. Written as DNA, the CDR3 is TGCAGTGCTAGATCCCCATCCGGGATTGAAGCTTTCTTT. V and J are TRBV20-1 and TRBJ1-1; D ambiguous. Trimming took off 2 bases at V and 7 bases at J, with 14 bases between the two ends. CDR3 length: 13 amino acids. CDR1 DFQATT and CDR2 SNEGSKA come from the germline V gene (reference sequence).

The sample holds a few counts of this clonotype. This chain uses TRBV5-4 with TRBJ2-1; the match to TRBD2 covers 8 bases. Germline V gives CDR1 SGHNT, CDR2 YYREEE (reference sequence). V dropped 1 base and J dropped 5; count of bases not matched to a gene: 2. CDR3 length: 14 residues. The chain's CDR3 is CASSLISGDNEQFF. The CDR3 DNA sequence: TGTGCCAGCAGCTTGATTAGCGGGGACAATGAGCAGTTCTTC.

This clonotype was seen more than once but under ten times. This rearrangement joins TRBV9 to TRBJ2-3; the D gene is possibly TRBD2 (7 bases). Germline-derived CDR1 and CDR2 are SGDLS and YYNGEE. Deletions cut 3 bases from V and 3 bases from J, with 14 bases between. The CDR3 has 15 residues. The CDR3 protein is CASSGGGIGTDTQYF. Here the CDR3 DNA reads TGTGCCAGCAGCGGGGGGGGCATTGGGACAGATACGCAGTATTTT.

This clonotype occurred many times. This sequence joins TRBV18 and TRBJ2-7, with D tentatively TRBD1 (5 bases). Germline assignment: CDR1 KGHSH and CDR2 LQKENI. This CDR3 has 14 residues. V dropped 2 bases and J dropped 4 bases, with 12 bases sitting between them. Written as DNA, the CDR3 is TGTGCCAGCTCACCATCCCAGGGCATATACGAGCAGTACTTC. It yields the protein CASSPSQGIYEQYF.

Note on this clonotype: A much more abundant neighbour one base away suggests this may be a read error. The V call is TRBV5-1, the J call TRBJ1-1; D unresolved. From germline, CDR1 is SGHRS and CDR2 YFSETQ. CDR3 length: 13 residues. V lost 4 bases and J lost 4, with 11 bases in between. Here the CDR3 DNA reads TGCGCCAGCAGCGAGATAGGTGTCACTGAAGCTTTCTTT. Its translation is CASSEIGVTEAFF.

This clonotype was counted at least ten times. The chain is built from TRBV5-1 and TRBJ2-1, with 9 bases that match TRBD2. V shed 0 bases and J 0 bases; nucleotides not matched to a gene: 7. The CDR3 runs to 18 residues. Germline lookup yields CDR1 SGHRS and CDR2 YFSETQ. The CDR3 sequence: CASSLAGGRVYSYNEQFF. The CDR3 region has the DNA TGCGCCAGCAGCTTGGCCGGCGGGAGGGTATACTCCTACAATGAGCAGTTCTTC.

The table lists this clonotype with a few counts. This chain's CDR3 is CAISAGAEAKNIQYF. In nucleotides, the CDR3 is TGTGCCATCAGTGCGGGAGCGGAAGCCAAAAACATTCAGTACTTC. This chain joins TRBV10-3 and TRBJ2-4, with a tentative D call TRBD2 (6 bases). CDR1 is ENHRY and CDR2 is SYGVKD in the germline V gene. With 4 bases removed from V and 0 bases from J, the gap between germline ends came to 10 bases. The CDR3 is made up of 15 amino acids.

This clonotype was observed a few times. The chain recombines TRBV28 with TRBJ2-1; 10 bases map to TRBD2. The CDR3 totals 14 residues. Germline CDR1 is MDHEN and CDR2 is SYDVKM. With 6 bases clipped from V and 8 bases from J, the junction kept 7 bases outside the gene matches. The CDR3 is CASRLSGGGDEQFF. CDR3 coding DNA: TGTGCCAGCAGGCTCAGCGGGGGGGGGGATGAGCAGTTCTTC.

This clonotype was detected many times. This chain uses TRBV28 with TRBJ1-1, with 8 bases that match TRBD1. The CDR3 extends over 15 amino acids. Per germline, CDR1 MDHEN and CDR2 SYDVKM. V shed 7 bases, J shed 0 bases, and the junction held 7 bases outside the gene matches. CDR3 sequence (DNA): TGTGCCAGCACCCCCCAGGACAGGGTGAACACTGAAGCTTTCTTT. As protein: CASTPQDRVNTEAFF.

This clonotype has ten or more counts. The gene calls are TRBV27 and TRBJ2-3; D is undetermined. The germline gives CDR1 MNHEY, CDR2 SMNVEV (reference sequence). The CDR3 consists of 18 residues. Trimming stripped 4 bases from V and 0 bases from J, with 20 bases between. CDR3 bases: TGTGCCAGCAGTTCCCTCCGGTGGAGTGCTCTAAGCACAGATACGCAGTATTTT. It specifies CASSSLRWSALSTDTQYF.

The V gene is TRBV4-1, the J gene TRBJ2-1; 13 bases line up with TRBD2. V shed 0 bases, J shed 3 bases, and the junction held 11 bases outside the gene matches. The germline gives CDR1 MGHRA, CDR2 YSYEKL. This CDR3 region has 20 residues. CDR3 DNA: TGCGCCAGCAGCCAAGATAGGCAGGGAAGACTAGCGGGAGGCTACAATGAGCAGTTCTTC. Protein product: CASSQDRQGRLAGGYNEQFF.

This clonotype showed up just a few times. A read error is possible here, since a much larger clone lies one base away. The chain carries TRBV4-1 and TRBJ2-1; TRBD2 agrees at 9 bases. J gave up 4 bases and V 10 bases, and 8 bases lay outside the gene matches. The CDR3 spans 14 residues. From germline, CDR1 is MGHRA and CDR2 YSYEKL. CDR3 residues: CATTGTSPYNEQFF. The CDR3 DNA follows: TGCGCCACCACCGGGACTAGCCCTTACAATGAGCAGTTCTTC.

This clonotype was picked up many times. V is TRBV7-2 and J is TRBJ2-7; D possibly corresponds to TRBD1 (5 bases). The ends were cut back, 3 bases at V and 3 bases at J, with 15 bases in the middle. CDR3 size: 15 residues. The germline V gene has CDR1 SGHTA and CDR2 FQGNSA. Here the CDR3 DNA reads TGTGCCAGCAGCTTGCCCCCGGGCCAGGGCTACGAGCAGTACTTC. This translates into CASSLPPGQGYEQYF. Filled out from reference TRBV7-2 and TRBJ2-7, the complete variable domain reads GAGVSQSPSNKVTEKGKDVELRCDPISGHTALYWYRQSLGQGLEFLIYFQGNSAPDKSGLPSDRFSAERTGGSVSTLTIQRTQQEDSAVYLCASSLPPGQGYEQYFGPGTRLTVT.

The gene calls are TRBV28 and TRBJ2-6; 7 bases agree with TRBD1. The CDR3 loop spans 18 amino acids. Trimming cost V 5 bases and J 0 bases; bases outside gene matches: 10. Per germline, CDR1 MDHEN and CDR2 SYDVKM. The CDR3 nucleotides are TGTGCCAGCAGTCTTCGAGGGGGCAGGGGCTCTGGGGCCAACGTCCTGACTTTC. This encodes CASSLRGGRGSGANVLTF.

This clonotype was detected ten times or more. The chain has TRBV11-3 and TRBJ1-4, with no clear D. Per germline, CDR1 SGHNT and CDR2 YENEEA. The V end lost 2 bases, the J end lost 8 bases, and 9 bases lay between the germline ends. The length of the CDR3 is 13 residues. This CDR3 reads CASSLIGDEKLFF. The CDR3 DNA is TGTGCCAGCAGCTTAATCGGCGACGAAAAACTGTTTTTT.

The J gene is TRBJ1-1, the V gene TRBV7-9, with 9 bases lining up with TRBD1. Trimming removed 6 bases from V and 8 bases from J; junction bases left unmatched: 7. Germline V gives CDR1 SEHNR, CDR2 FQNEAQ (reference sequence). This CDR3 region has 13 residues. The CDR3 DNA is TGTGCCAGCAGACTGGGACAGGGAACGGAAGCTTTCTTT. This gives the protein CASRLGQGTEAFF.

Many counts were recorded for this clonotype. The chain joins TRBV12-3 or TRBV12-4 to TRBJ2-5, with D perhaps matching TRBD1 (5 bases). Trimming cost V 5 bases and J 1 base, with 8 bases left between them. CDR3 length: 13 amino acids. CDR3 residues: CASSRQFQETQYF. CDR3 sequence (DNA): TGTGCCAGCAGTAGACAGTTCCAAGAGACCCAGTACTTC.

This clonotype was counted many times. The chain carries TRBV28 and TRBJ2-7, with 11 positions matching TRBD1. The CDR3 length is 15 residues. Trimming removed 4 bases from V and 6 bases from J; junction bases left unmatched: 8. CDR1 is MDHEN, CDR2 SYDVKM, per germline. The CDR3 region has the DNA TGTGCCAGCAGTTCCTCAGGACAGGGGGCAGGCGAGCAGTACTTC. Translation gives CASSSSGQGAGEQYF.

This clonotype has ten or more counts. The chain is built from TRBV7-8 and TRBJ2-5, with D unclear. Germline CDR1 SGHVS, CDR2 FQNEAQ. The CDR3 runs 13 residues. Trimming left V 5 bases short and J 2 bases short, with 9 bases between. CDR3 nucleotides: TGTGCCAGCAGCAGTTACCCTCAAGAGACCCAGTACTTC. It yields the protein CASSSYPQETQYF.

On this clonotype itself: This may stem from a read error, because a much larger clone lies one nucleotide away. The V and J genes are TRBV3-1 and TRBJ1-5; TRBD1 agrees at 7 bases. The germline CDR1 and CDR2 sequences are LGHDT and YNNKEL (reference sequence). The CDR3 runs 16 residues. For the CDR3, the DNA is TGTGCCAGCAGCCAAGATAGCAGGGGGAGGAATCGGCCCCAGCATTTT. Residues: CASSQDSRGRNRPQHF.

To note about this clonotype: Just one base apart from a much larger clone, this may be a read error. This chain uses TRBV10-1 with TRBJ1-5, with 7 bases lining up with TRBD1. CDR3 length: 14 amino acids. The V and J ends lost 7 bases and 5 bases, in that order; junction bases with no gene match: 8. In germline, CDR1 is WNHNN, CDR2 SYGVQD (reference sequence). Here the CDR3 DNA reads TGCGCCAGCAAGCGGCGGGGACAGTATCAGCCCCAGCATTTT. This translates into CASKRRGQYQPQHF.

This clonotype was found many times. The chain joins TRBV20-1 to TRBJ2-5, with a possible D match to TRBD2 (5 bases). The V end lost 3 bases, the J end lost 0 bases, and 17 bases lay between the germline ends. CDR1 and CDR2 from the germline V gene are DFQATT and SNEGSKA (reference sequence). This CDR3 comprises 16 residues. The DNA of the CDR3 is TGCAGTGCTAGGGACCCCAGCGGAGCGTACCAAGAGACCCAGTACTTC. It specifies CSARDPSGAYQETQYF.

This clonotype was seen ten or more times. The V and J genes are TRBV24-1 and TRBJ2-5; D is ambiguous. This CDR3 is built from 16 residues. Germline V CDR1 and CDR2: KGHDR, SFDVKD. The V and J ends lost 3 bases and 3 bases respectively, with 16 bases between them. The DNA of the CDR3 is TGTGCCACCAGTGATCCGAGGTATGACCGCGAAGAGACCCAGTACTTC. Protein sequence: CATSDPRYDREETQYF.

The chain employs TRBV4-2 and TRBJ1-2; 7 bases align to TRBD1. The CDR3 is made up of 16 amino acids. With 0 bases clipped from V and 7 bases from J, the junction kept 11 bases outside the gene matches. Germline V gene lookup returns CDR1 LGHNA and CDR2 YNFKEQ. The CDR3 sequence: CASSQDESVRGIGYTF. In DNA form, the CDR3 reads TGTGCCAGCAGCCAAGATGAATCCGTCAGGGGGATTGGCTACACCTTC.

This chain uses TRBV6-5 with TRBJ2-6; tentatively, D is TRBD2 (7 bases). CDR1 is MNHEY, CDR2 SVGAGI, per germline. V was clipped by 2 bases and J by 0 bases, with 11 bases between them. This CDR3 contains 17 residues. CDR3 protein: CASSYGGGVSGANVLTF. DNA for the CDR3: TGTGCCAGCAGTTACGGGGGGGGCGTCTCTGGGGCCAACGTCCTGACTTTC.

At least ten counts were recorded for this clonotype. This chain uses TRBV3-1 with TRBJ2-5, with D perhaps TRBD2 (5 bases). The CDR3 has 17 amino acids. Trimming cost V 0 bases and J 1 base, with 15 bases left between them. The germline V gene encodes CDR1 LGHDT and CDR2 YNNKEL (reference sequence). For the CDR3, the DNA is TGTGCCAGCAGCCAAGAGTGGGCGGGCCGATCCCAAGAGACCCAGTACTTC. Its translation is CASSQEWAGRSQETQYF.

This clonotype was seen repeatedly, ten times or more. The chain has TRBV5-6 and TRBJ1-4, with 7 bases lining up with TRBD1. The CDR3 loop spans 18 amino acids. V trimming: 4 bases; J trimming: 3 bases; junction bases outside the gene matches: 15. The germline V gene has CDR1 SGHDT and CDR2 YYEEEE. The CDR3 DNA follows: TGTGCCAGCAGCGTGACAGGGAGTCTGTTCGCACCTAATGAAAAACTGTTTTTT. It yields the protein CASSVTGSLFAPNEKLFF.